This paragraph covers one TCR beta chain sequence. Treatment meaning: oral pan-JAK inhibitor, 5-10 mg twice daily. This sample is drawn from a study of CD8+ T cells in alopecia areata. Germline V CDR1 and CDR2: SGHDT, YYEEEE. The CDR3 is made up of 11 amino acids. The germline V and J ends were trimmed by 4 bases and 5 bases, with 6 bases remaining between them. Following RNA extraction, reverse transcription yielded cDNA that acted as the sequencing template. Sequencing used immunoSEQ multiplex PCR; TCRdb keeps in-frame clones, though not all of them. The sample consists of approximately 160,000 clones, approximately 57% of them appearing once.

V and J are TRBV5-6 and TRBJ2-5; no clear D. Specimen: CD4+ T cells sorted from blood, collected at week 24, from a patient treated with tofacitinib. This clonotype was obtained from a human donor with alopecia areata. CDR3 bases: TGTGCCAGCAGCGGACGGGAGACCCAGTACTTC. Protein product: CASSGRETQYF.